This TCR beta chain was captured by sequencing in a study of blood T cell repertoires in COVID-19. Overall study: COVID-19 samples collected from the United States, Italy and Spain covered acute and convalescent phases. In each case, the material was cDNA or gDNA derived from T cells, B-cell-depleted T cells, or PBMCs.

Seattle researchers signed up patients amid active infection and tracked them longitudinally. Between the trimmed V and J ends, which lost 2 bases and 2 bases, there was a span of 12 bases. The CDR3 extends over 15 amino acids. Germline V lookup: CDR1 MNHNS, CDR2 SASEGT. Per the original data handling: By means of reference gene primer amplification, nucleated cell counts were estimated. Here immunoSEQ multiplex PCR was the method, and the copy in TCRdb shows in-frame clones only, minus some. V, J and clone size reflect that table, while D and trimming were determined from the DNA. Of 180,000 or so clones in the sample, around 80% were seen once.

Input material: peripheral blood. The chain recombines TRBV6-1 with TRBJ1-2; D remains ambiguous. This receptor was identified in a woman aged 80 or older with COVID-19, enrolled during active disease. This CDR3 is CASSEYVAGNYGYTF. CDR3 DNA sequence: TGTGCCAGCAGTGAATATGTCGCGGGGAACTATGGCTACACCTTC.